This T cell receptor beta chain derives from a study of lymphopenia after photon versus proton radiotherapy. Whole-study results and caveats: A bigger post-nadir fall in TCR diversity correlated inversely with survival time in deceased patients. Survival link was tested only in deceased patients; proton benefit remains a possibility. After the lymphocyte nadir, photon-treated repertoires showed oligoclonal expansion, especially of CD8+ Temra cells. Under photons, naive T cells and diversity fell while effector/memory populations rose.

The repertoire was sequenced with immunoSEQ multiplex PCR; TCRdb's copy has only in-frame clones and lacks some. The repertoire consists of 150,000 to 200,000 clones, with 75% to 90% occurring once and the leading ten covering approximately 4.8%. V was trimmed by 2 bases and J by 0 bases, leaving 8 bases between them. CDR3 length: 16 amino acids. CDR1 and CDR2 from the germline V gene are SGHTA and FQGTGA. About this clone: Its target is unknown.

The rearrangement joins TRBV7-3 to TRBJ2-6; D is undetermined. Material: peripheral blood, obtained from a patient treated with photon-based radiotherapy. This clonotype was obtained from a man in his fifties or sixties with gastric cancer. CDR3: CASSLLGTSGANVLTF. The CDR3 coding sequence is TGTGCCAGCAGCTTATTGGGTACCTCTGGGGCCAACGTCCTGACTTTC.